This T cell receptor beta chain was observed in a study of cytomegalovirus exposure and HLA in healthy donors. Healthy bone marrow donors made up the donors. This CDR3 has 13 residues. Trimming at V came to 9 bases and at J to 6 bases, leaving 6 bases not matched to a gene. CDR1 SNHLY and CDR2 FYNNEI come from the germline V gene. In the case of this clone: Its antigen is undetermined.

It was with 60 Vbeta and 13 Jbeta primers that the PCR ran. Sequencing used immunoSEQ multiplex PCR; TCRdb keeps in-frame clones, though not all of them. The profile covers 50,000 or so clones, with 77% appearing a single time and less than 3% taken by the ten largest. Study-level points and caveats: In a later analysis, TCR beta V- and J-gene trimming showed a link to a missense DCLRE1C variant. Researchers reported from a later analysis that most CMV-associated TCR beta chains appeared HLA-restricted. HLA alleles were associated with roughly 17,000 TCR beta sequences in a later analysis at 0.05 false discovery rate.

Sequencing used PBMCs. The origin of this receptor is a female donor in good health and CMV-seronegative. The chain uses TRBV2 and TRBJ2-7; TRBD1 matches 12 bases. As DNA, the CDR3 is TGTGCCAGGACGGGGACAGGGGGCGGCGAGCAGTACTTC. This gives the protein CARTGTGGGEQYF.